Below, 9 T cell receptor beta chains from the same sample are listed, as sequenced in a study of T cell responses to AZD1222 COVID-19 vaccine. Here immunoSEQ multiplex PCR was the method, and the copy in TCRdb shows in-frame clones only, minus some. Here the sample spans 120,000 or so clones, roughly nine tenths being singletons. The material was peripheral blood, obtained on day 0 of AZD1222 vaccination. All receptors derive from an adult in good health.

The V call is TRBV7-2, the J call TRBJ1-5; D remains unclear. Germline V lookup: CDR1 SGHTA, CDR2 FQGNSA. Trimming shortened V by 1 base and J by 2 bases, and 12 bases separated the two germline ends. The CDR3 sequence is 16 residues long. The CDR3 DNA reads TGTGCCAGCAGCTTAGGTCGAGGGTTTGGCAATCAGCCCCAGCATTTT. It encodes CASSLGRGFGNQPQHF.

This clone was observed a single time. The chain employs TRBV7-8 and TRBJ1-5; 7 bases are shared with TRBD1. The CDR3 consists of 17 residues. Germline CDR1 and CDR2: SGHVS and FQNEAQ. J lost 4 bases, V lost 0 bases, and 9 bases had no gene match. The CDR3 coding sequence is TGTGCCAGCAGCTTAGCGGGCAGGGGGATAGGAAATCAGCCCCAGCATTTT. Its protein is CASSLAGRGIGNQPQHF.

The CDR3 loop reads CASSQGGVLGGHGYTF. As DNA, the CDR3 is TGTGCCAGCAGCCAAGGGGGTGTTCTCGGGGGCCACGGCTACACCTTC. The V gene is TRBV14, the J gene TRBJ1-2, with D maybe TRBD1 (6 bases). CDR3 length: 16 residues. Per the germline V gene, CDR1 is SGHDN and CDR2 is FVKESK. V lost 1 base to trimming and J lost 8 bases, with 20 bases between them.

This CDR3 is CARSGENTGELFF. CDR3 DNA sequence: TGTGCCCGGAGCGGGGAGAACACCGGGGAGCTGTTTTTT. The chain combines TRBV2 with TRBJ2-2, with 7 bases that match TRBD2. Looked up from germline, CDR1 is SNHLY and CDR2 is FYNNEI. This CDR3 contains 13 residues. J was trimmed by 1 base and V by 11 bases; bases with no gene match: 4.

This chain uses TRBV7-9 with TRBJ1-2; D call uncertain. Germline assignment: CDR1 SEHNR and CDR2 FQNEAQ (reference sequence). V lost 3 bases, J lost 7 bases, and 9 bases lay in between. This CDR3 has 12 residues. The CDR3 protein is CASSFDIGGYTF. CDR3 coding DNA: TGTGCCAGCAGCTTCGACATCGGTGGCTACACCTTC.

This rearrangement joins TRBV2 to TRBJ2-4; D ambiguous. Between the trimmed V and J ends, which lost 4 bases and 7 bases, there was a span of 5 bases. Germline CDR1 SNHLY, CDR2 FYNNEI. The length of the CDR3 is 11 residues. The CDR3 spells CASSAGNIQYF. The CDR3 DNA reads TGTGCCAGCAGTGCCGGGAACATTCAGTACTTC.

V gene TRBV6-5 combines with J gene TRBJ1-6, with D unclear. CDR1 MNHEY and CDR2 SVGAGI come from the germline V gene. The CDR3 spans 13 residues. Trimming took off 3 bases at V and 9 bases at J, with 9 bases between the two ends. The CDR3: CASSYTGGSPLHF. The CDR3 DNA sequence: TGTGCCAGCAGTTATACTGGCGGTTCACCCCTCCACTTT.

The J gene is TRBJ1-3, the V gene TRBV5-1; D is possibly TRBD1 (6 bases). CDR1 is SGHRS and CDR2 is YFSETQ in the germline V gene. The CDR3 extends over 14 amino acids. V shed 3 bases and J shed 4 bases, with 11 bases lying between them. CDR3 region: CASSYDRPGNTIYF. The DNA of the CDR3 is TGCGCCAGCAGCTACGACAGGCCCGGAAACACCATATATTTT. Variable domain in full (rest from reference TRBV5-1 and TRBJ1-3): KAGVTQTPRYLIKTRGQQVTLSCSPISGHRSVSWYQQTPGQGLQFLFEYFSETQRNKGNFPGRFSGRQFSNSRSEMNVSTLELGDSALYLCASSYDRPGNTIYFGEGSWLTVV.

The chain has TRBV6-5 and TRBJ2-5; D not resolved. CDR3 length equals 15 residues. The V and J ends lost 2 bases and 8 bases respectively, with 18 bases between them. Germline CDR1 MNHEY, CDR2 SVGAGI. The CDR3 DNA follows: TGTGCCAGCAGTTACGAAGGTCGCGGATCCGAAACCCAGTACTTC. Encoded protein: CASSYEGRGSETQYF.